This T cell receptor (beta chain) was captured in a study of blood T cell repertoires in COVID-19. Background on the study: Sources were T cells, B-cell-depleted T cells, or PBMCs; the material itself was cDNA or gDNA.

Seattle's enrolled individuals joined amid active infection and were then monitored longitudinally. The junction had 7 bases not matched to a gene; V was cut back by 4 bases and J by 2 bases. The CDR3 sequence is 16 residues long. CDR1 and CDR2 from the germline V gene are SGHAT and FQDESV (reference sequence). Authors' analysis steps: Reference gene primer amplification gave estimated nucleated cell counts. Some clones are missing from TCRdb's copy, which holds only in-frame ones; the method was immunoSEQ multiplex PCR. Clone size and V and J calls were adopted from that table, with D and trimming inferred from the DNA. Of about 440,000 clones in the sample, 88% were seen once.

This chain uses TRBV11-1 with TRBJ2-7, with 11 bases that match TRBD1. The sample consisted of peripheral blood. The sequence derives from a woman between 50 and 59 years old with COVID-19, enrolled during active disease. CDR3 nucleotides: TGTGCCAGCAGCTGGACAGGGGGCGCAGGCGCCTACGAGCAGTACTTC. Protein product: CASSWTGGAGAYEQYF.